The following is a TCR beta chain sequence with its context. These data originate in a study of blood T cell repertoires in COVID-19. The table came from immunoSEQ multiplex PCR; TCRdb's copy has only in-frame clones and leaves some out. In the table there are a few hundred thousand clones, around 86% of which are singletons. Sequenced sample: PBMCs or T cells enriched from blood (not recorded which). The TCR originated in a woman aged 18-29 years who had recovered from COVID-19.

As DNA, the CDR3 is TGTGCCAGTAGTATGTGGGCCGCCTATGGCTACACCTTC. Its translation is CASSMWAAYGYTF. The chain employs TRBV19 and TRBJ1-2; D is unclear. Germline V gene sequence: CDR1 LNHDA, CDR2 SQIVND (reference sequence). Trimming removed 3 bases at V and 4 bases at J, with 9 bases between. This CDR3 is 13 amino acids long.